These 19 T cell receptor beta chains came from one sample sequenced in a study of siplizumab effects on memory and regulatory T cells. Assay: immunoSEQ multiplex PCR; the TCRdb copy retains only in-frame clones and omits some. The sample includes roughly 68,000 clones, 90% to 98% of them seen just once. Sequencing was carried out using naive CD8+ T cells sorted from blood. All receptors come from a human donor in good health.

The chain recombines TRBV6-6 with TRBJ2-6; D not resolved. This CDR3 spans 15 amino acids. Germline CDR1 is MNHNY and CDR2 is SVGAGI (reference sequence). Trimming stripped 8 bases from V and 0 bases from J, with 11 bases between. CDR3 DNA sequence: TGTGCCAGCGAAGGGTGGATCTCTGGGGCCAACGTCCTGACTTTC. This gives the protein CASEGWISGANVLTF.

The V gene is TRBV7-9, the J gene TRBJ1-5; 7 nucleotides agree with TRBD1. V shed 5 bases, J shed 1 base, and the junction held 5 bases outside the gene matches. The CDR3 consists of 15 residues. CDR1 is SEHNR and CDR2 is FQNEAQ in the germline V gene (reference sequence). As DNA, the CDR3 is TGTGCCAGCAGCGACGCACAGGGGAGCAATCAGCCCCAGCATTTT. Translated: CASSDAQGSNQPQHF.

The rearrangement uses TRBV4-2 and TRBJ2-2; TRBD1 aligns across 7 bases. The CDR3 totals 16 residues. The ends lost 4 bases at V and 5 bases at J; junction bases unmatched: 10. Germline loops: CDR1 LGHNA, CDR2 YNFKEQ. The CDR3 nucleotides read TGTGCCAGCAGCCCTCCCCGGGCAGGGGGAACCGGGGAGCTGTTTTTT. Translating it yields CASSPPRAGGTGELFF.

J is TRBJ1-1 and V is TRBV18; D is possibly TRBD1 (5 bases). The CDR3 is 13 amino acids. The V end was cut by 5 bases, the J end by 11 bases, with 18 bases between. Germline V lookup: CDR1 KGHSH, CDR2 LQKENI. Here the CDR3 reads CASSDIDSFSAFF. The CDR3 region has the DNA TGTGCCAGCTCAGATATAGACAGTTTTTCCGCTTTCTTT.

This chain connects TRBV9 to TRBJ2-7, with 11 bases aligning to TRBD2. Germline values: CDR1 SGDLS, CDR2 YYNGEE. This CDR3 is built from 15 residues. The V and J ends lost 0 bases and 2 bases, in that order; junction bases with no gene match: 1. CDR3 in DNA: TGTGCCAGCAGCGTAGCTAGCGGGGGGACCTACGAGCAGTACTTC. Translation gives CASSVASGGTYEQYF. The variable domain in full, completed from reference TRBV9 and TRBJ2-7, reads DSGVTQTPKHLITATGQRVTLRCSPRSGDLSVYWYQQSLDQGLQFLIQYYNGEERAKGNILERFSAQQFPDLHSELNLSSLELGDSALYFCASSVASGGTYEQYFGPGTRLTVT.

V is TRBV7-9 and J is TRBJ1-1, with a tentative D call TRBD1 (5 bases). The CDR3 is 15 amino acids. CDR1 and CDR2 from the germline V gene are SEHNR and FQNEAQ (reference sequence). V was cut by 4 bases and J by 0 bases, with 12 bases left in between. CDR3 sequence (DNA): TGTGCCAGCAGCTCGCAGACAGACATGAACACTGAAGCTTTCTTT. The encoded protein is CASSSQTDMNTEAFF.

The chain is built from TRBV7-9 and TRBJ2-5; D might be TRBD2 (5 bases). The CDR3 has 14 residues. Trimming removed 1 base at V and 5 bases at J, with 11 bases between. CDR1 is SEHNR, CDR2 FQNEAQ, per germline (reference sequence). Here the CDR3 reads CASSLVRGEETQYF. As DNA, the CDR3 is TGTGCCAGCAGCTTAGTACGTGGGGAGGAGACCCAGTACTTC.

The rearrangement joins TRBV6-1 to TRBJ1-2; D ambiguous. Trimming removed 2 bases at V and 4 bases at J, with 11 bases between. Germline V CDR1 and CDR2: MNHNS, SASEGT. This CDR3 has 14 residues. The chain's CDR3 is CASSENGATYGYTF. The CDR3 DNA follows: TGTGCCAGCAGTGAAAACGGAGCCACCTATGGCTACACCTTC.

This chain connects TRBV7-6 to TRBJ2-5; no clear D. CDR1 is SGHVS, CDR2 FNYEAQ, per germline. CDR3 length equals 14 residues. The germline V and J ends were trimmed by 1 base and 2 bases, with 8 bases remaining between them. Here the CDR3 reads CASSLVGRQETQYF. In DNA, the CDR3 is TGTGCCAGCAGCTTAGTCGGACGGCAAGAGACCCAGTACTTC.

The chain uses TRBV13 and TRBJ2-1, with a tentative D call TRBD1 (6 bases). This CDR3 is 14 amino acids long. V dropped 5 bases and J dropped 3 bases, with 11 bases sitting between them. CDR1 is PRHDT, CDR2 FYEKMQ, per germline (reference sequence). The CDR3 spells CASSKDRDYNEQFF. The CDR3 bases are TGTGCCAGCAGCAAGGACAGAGACTACAATGAGCAGTTCTTC.

The rearrangement joins TRBV14 to TRBJ2-7; 11 bases agree with TRBD1. From germline, CDR1 is SGHDN and CDR2 FVKESK. CDR3 length: 14 amino acids. Trimming took 5 bases from V and 4 from J; bases not matched to a gene: 4. Here the CDR3 reads CASSAGTGGYEQYF. The CDR3 region has the DNA TGTGCCAGCAGCGCCGGGACAGGGGGTTACGAGCAGTACTTC.

This clone was counted once. The V and J genes are TRBV13 and TRBJ2-5; D ambiguous. Trimming removed 2 bases from V and 3 bases from J, with 7 bases in between. The CDR3 covers 13 residues. CDR1 and CDR2 from the germline V gene are PRHDT and FYEKMQ (reference sequence). Here the CDR3 DNA reads TGTGCCAGCAGCTTACAGCATAAAGAGACCCAGTACTTC. Its translation: CASSLQHKETQYF.

V gene TRBV28 combines with J gene TRBJ1-5; D remains ambiguous. V lost 5 bases and J 6 bases, leaving 11 bases between the germline ends. Germline lookup yields CDR1 MDHEN and CDR2 SYDVKM. This CDR3 has 13 residues. The CDR3 DNA reads as TGTGCCAGCAGTCAAGGTTATAGTCAGCCCCAGCATTTT. It is translated as CASSQGYSQPQHF.

The rearrangement joins TRBV19 to TRBJ1-4; 8 nucleotides agree with TRBD1. Germline assignment: CDR1 LNHDA and CDR2 SQIVND (reference sequence). Unmatched junction bases numbered 8, after V lost 6 bases and J lost 8 bases. This CDR3 has 14 residues. Here the CDR3 reads CASSTGGIREKLFF. CDR3 coding DNA: TGTGCCAGTAGCACAGGGGGAATAAGGGAAAAACTGTTTTTT.

V usage is TRBV7-8 and J usage is TRBJ2-1; perhaps TRBD2 as D (7 bases). Germline lookup yields CDR1 SGHVS and CDR2 FQNEAQ. There are 16 residues in the CDR3. The V and J ends lost 0 bases and 3 bases respectively, with 12 bases between them. The CDR3 reads CASSLAGGAYYNEQFF. In DNA, the CDR3 is TGTGCCAGCAGCTTAGCGGGGGGGGCGTACTACAATGAGCAGTTCTTC.

V and J are TRBV7-2 and TRBJ2-7; unclear D gene. CDR1 is SGHTA, CDR2 FQGNSA, per germline. V lost 1 base and J lost 5, with 6 bases in between. The CDR3 length is 12 residues. The CDR3 DNA reads TGTGCCAGCAGCTTAGGTCACAACGAGCAGTACTTC. Residues: CASSLGHNEQYF. Using reference TRBV7-2 and TRBJ2-7 for the parts outside the CDR3, the full variable domain is GAGVSQSPSNKVTEKGKDVELRCDPISGHTALYWYRQSLGQGLEFLIYFQGNSAPDKSGLPSDRFSAERTGGSVSTLTIQRTQQEDSAVYLCASSLGHNEQYFGPGTRLTVT.

This rearrangement joins TRBV6-5 to TRBJ2-1; 9 bases agree with TRBD2. The CDR3 is made up of 13 amino acids. CDR1 and CDR2 (germline): MNHEY, SVGAGI. The ends lost 2 bases at V and 16 bases at J; junction bases unmatched: 9. CDR3 sequence reads: CASSYGRGGAEFF. CDR3 sequence (DNA): TGTGCCAGCAGTTACGGGCGGGGGGGCGCCGAATTCTTC.

This clone was seen more than once but under ten times. V and J are TRBV7-9 and TRBJ2-7; 12 bases match TRBD1. The length of the CDR3 is 16 residues. Germline V gene lookup returns CDR1 SEHNR and CDR2 FQNEAQ (reference sequence). Losses at the gene ends were 1 base for V and 5 bases for J; bases not matched to a gene: 6. The CDR3 sequence: CASSLVPGTGGDEQYF. The CDR3 nucleotides read TGTGCCAGCAGCTTAGTCCCCGGGACAGGGGGCGACGAGCAGTACTTC.

The rearrangement joins TRBV25-1 to TRBJ2-5, with 8 bases aligning to TRBD1. The CDR3 has 16 residues. V gave up 0 bases and J gave up 2 bases; unmatched junction bases: 5. CDR1 is MGHDK, CDR2 SYGVNS, per germline. CDR3 sequence (DNA): TGTGCCAGCAGTGAATATTATGGGACAGGTCAAGAGACCCAGTACTTC. Protein product: CASSEYYGTGQETQYF.